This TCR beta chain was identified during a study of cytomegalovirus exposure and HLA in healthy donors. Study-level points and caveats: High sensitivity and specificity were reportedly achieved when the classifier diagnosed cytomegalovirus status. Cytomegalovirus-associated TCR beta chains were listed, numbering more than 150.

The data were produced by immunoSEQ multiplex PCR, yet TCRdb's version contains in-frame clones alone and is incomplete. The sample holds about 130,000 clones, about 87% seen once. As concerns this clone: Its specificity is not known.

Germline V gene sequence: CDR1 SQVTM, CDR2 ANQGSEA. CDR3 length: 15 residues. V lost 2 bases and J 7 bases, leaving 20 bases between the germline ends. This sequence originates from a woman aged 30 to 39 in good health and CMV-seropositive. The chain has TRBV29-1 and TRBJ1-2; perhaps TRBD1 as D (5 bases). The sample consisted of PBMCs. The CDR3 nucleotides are TGCAGCGTTGAATCGGGGGAGGGGACTGTGTTTGGCTACACCTTC. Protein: CSVESGEGTVFGYTF.